This TCR beta chain was captured in a study of Ad26.COV2.S vaccination and SARS-CoV-2 variants. Study-wide context: Donor joined the COV1001 Ad26.COV2.S trial arm. By the intramuscular route, Ad26.COV2.S was given once, or twice 56 days apart.

Method: immunoSEQ multiplex PCR; TCRdb's copy keeps in-frame clones and lacks some. This sample carries 410,000 or so clones, 90% of them seen once, and the ten largest clones take roughly an eighth. V gave up 2 bases and J gave up 4 bases, with 6 bases separating them. This CDR3 has 11 residues. CDR1 and CDR2 (germline): SQVTM, ANQGSEA. Treatment given: roughly 20 received Ad26.COV2.S at low or high dose, single or two shots; a few received placebo; per-sample allocation not given. On day 63 after the first injection, vaccine and placebo recipients gave samples. The donor was a Boston adult aged 18-55 years.

The TCR sequence derives from a person aged 18 to 59 who received the Ad26.COV2.S COVID-19 vaccine or a placebo. The sequencing used peripheral blood, collected in a trial of Ad26.COV2.S vaccine versus placebo. The V and J genes are TRBV29-1 and TRBJ2-7; D is unclear. The CDR3 sequence: CSVERAYEQYF. In nucleotides, the CDR3 is TGCAGCGTTGAACGAGCGTACGAGCAGTACTTC.